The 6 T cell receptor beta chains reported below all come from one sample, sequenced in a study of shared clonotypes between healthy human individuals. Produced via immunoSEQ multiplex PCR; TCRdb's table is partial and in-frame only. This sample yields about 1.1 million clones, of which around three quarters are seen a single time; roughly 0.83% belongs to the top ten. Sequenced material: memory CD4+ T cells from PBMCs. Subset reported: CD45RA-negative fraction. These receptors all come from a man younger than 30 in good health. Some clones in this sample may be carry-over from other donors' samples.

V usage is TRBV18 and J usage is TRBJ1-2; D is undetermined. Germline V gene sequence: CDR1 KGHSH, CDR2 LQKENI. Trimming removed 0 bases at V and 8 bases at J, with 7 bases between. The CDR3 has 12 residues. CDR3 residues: CASSPPNGGYTF. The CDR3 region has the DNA TGTGCCAGCTCACCACCGAACGGAGGCTACACCTTC.

The CDR3: CASRDLTVSYGYTF. CDR3 DNA: TGCGCCAGCAGGGACCTGACGGTTAGCTATGGCTACACCTTC. The rearrangement uses TRBV10-2 and TRBJ1-2; D call uncertain. V was cut by 6 bases and J by 4 bases, with 15 bases left in between. Germline CDR1 WSHSY, CDR2 SAAADI. The CDR3 runs to 14 residues.

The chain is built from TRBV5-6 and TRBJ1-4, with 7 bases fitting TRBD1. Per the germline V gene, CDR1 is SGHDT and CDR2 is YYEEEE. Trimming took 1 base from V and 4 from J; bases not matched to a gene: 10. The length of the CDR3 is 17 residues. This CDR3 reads CASSLRAPGTVNEKLFF. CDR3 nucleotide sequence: TGTGCCAGCAGCTTGAGGGCCCCCGGGACAGTTAATGAAAAACTGTTTTTT.

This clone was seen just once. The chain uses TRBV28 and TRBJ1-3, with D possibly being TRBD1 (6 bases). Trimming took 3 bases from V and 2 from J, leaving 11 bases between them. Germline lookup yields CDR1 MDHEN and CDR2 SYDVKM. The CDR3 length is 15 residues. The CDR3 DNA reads TGTGCCAGCAGTTTTACCGGGGGCCCTGGAAACACCATATATTTT. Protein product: CASSFTGGPGNTIYF. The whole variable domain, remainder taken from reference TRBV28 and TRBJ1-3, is DVKVTQSSRYLVKRTGEKVFLECVQDMDHENMFWYRQDPGLGLRLIYFSYDVKMKEKGDIPEGYSVSREKKERFSLILESASTNQTSMYLCASSFTGGPGNTIYFGEGSWLTVV.

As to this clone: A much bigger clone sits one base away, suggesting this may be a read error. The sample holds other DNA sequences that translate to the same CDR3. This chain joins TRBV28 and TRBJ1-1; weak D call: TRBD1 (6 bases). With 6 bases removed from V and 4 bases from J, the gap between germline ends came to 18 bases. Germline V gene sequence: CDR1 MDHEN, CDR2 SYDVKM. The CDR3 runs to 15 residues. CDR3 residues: CASSPGTGHSTEAFF. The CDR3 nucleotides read TGTGCCAGCAGCCCCGGGACGGGACACTCCACTGAAGCTTTCTTT.

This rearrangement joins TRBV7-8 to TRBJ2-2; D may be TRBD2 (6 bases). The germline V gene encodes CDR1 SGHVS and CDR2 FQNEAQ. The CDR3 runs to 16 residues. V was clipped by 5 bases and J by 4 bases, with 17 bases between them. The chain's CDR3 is CASSKGGPGSTGELFF. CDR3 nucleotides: TGTGCCAGCAGCAAGGGAGGCCCCGGGAGCACCGGGGAGCTGTTTTTT.